The next 16 T cell receptor beta chains were all read from a single sample in a study of regulatory T cells in long-lasting Graves disease. The authors built TCR beta libraries using iRepertoire HTBI primers and Arm-PCR of CDR3 regions. TCRdb recomputed calls from the multiplex PCR reads with MiXCR, one row per CDR3 protein. The sample contains 700,000 or so distinct CDR3 sequences, around 30% of which appear only once. Time point defined: persistent/refractory GD, antithyroid drugs over 5 years with positive TRAb. The TCR library was made from RNA extracted from PBMCs. The material was peripheral blood mononuclear cells (PBMCs), obtained when the disease was refractory, from a patient treated with antithyroid drugs. The receptors here all came from a female donor with Graves disease.

At least ten counts were recorded for this clonotype. This rearrangement joins TRBV27 to TRBJ1-1; the D is unclear. Germline CDR1 reads MNHEY; CDR2 reads SMNVEV (reference sequence). The CDR3 has 14 residues. The CDR3 bases are TGTGAAGGTGTGACAATAACTATGAACACTGAAGCTTTCTTT. Its translation: CEGVTITMNTEAFF.

This clonotype was recorded a few times. The CDR3 DNA reads TGTGCCAGCAGCCCAATCCACCCGAACACTGAAGCTTTCTTT. Its protein product is CASSPIHPNTEAFF. The chain combines TRBV7-9 with TRBJ1-1; D is undetermined. The length of the CDR3 is 14 residues. Trimming took 5 bases from V and 1 from J, leaving 11 bases between them. CDR1 is SEHNR, CDR2 FQNEAQ, per germline (reference sequence).

There are a few counts of this clonotype. The chain recombines TRBV12-3 or TRBV12-4 with TRBJ1-1; D unclear. Trimming removed 3 bases from V and 6 bases from J, with 8 bases in between. The CDR3 contains 12 residues. The CDR3 region is CASSFGDAEAFF. The CDR3 coding sequence is TGTGCCAGCAGTTTCGGAGACGCTGAAGCTTTCTTT.

In this sample, this clonotype turned up many times. This chain joins TRBV28 and TRBJ1-2; 10 nucleotides align to TRBD1. Per the germline V gene, CDR1 is MDHEN and CDR2 is SYDVKM. The CDR3 totals 17 residues. Trimming took 6 bases from V and 0 from J; bases not matched to a gene: 10. CDR3 DNA sequence: TGTGCCAGCAGCCGAGCTAGACAGGGGGCAACTAACTATGGCTACACCTTC. Translation gives CASSRARQGATNYGYTF.

V is TRBV12-3 or TRBV12-4 and J is TRBJ2-7, with TRBD1 as a possible D gene (5 bases). The CDR3 is made up of 14 amino acids. V was clipped by 8 bases and J by 6 bases, with 20 bases between them. Here the CDR3 reads CASGAVAQRVEQYF. CDR3 nucleotide sequence: TGTGCCAGCGGGGCAGTAGCCCAACGTGTCGAGCAGTACTTC.

There are many counts of this clonotype. The chain has TRBV28 and TRBJ1-1; D is uncertain. Germline V CDR1 and CDR2: MDHEN, SYDVKM. Trimming removed 3 bases at V and 0 bases at J, with 5 bases between. This CDR3 region has 13 residues. CDR3 protein: CASSFAMNTEAFF. CDR3 coding DNA: TGTGCCAGCAGTTTCGCCATGAACACTGAAGCTTTCTTT.

The count of this clonotype is one. This rearrangement joins TRBV19 to TRBJ2-1, with unresolved D. This CDR3 contains 15 residues. Trimming stripped 4 bases from V and 1 base from J, with 11 bases between. The germline V gene encodes CDR1 LNHDA and CDR2 SQIVND (reference sequence). CDR3 nucleotides: TGTGCCAGTAGTAGCCCTATTGCATCCTACAATGAGCAGTTCTTC. Protein sequence: CASSSPIASYNEQFF.

The DNA for the CDR3 is TGTGCCAGCAGTCCTACGTATGGACTGTTTTTT. This gives the protein CASSPTYGLFF. The J gene is TRBJ1-4, the V gene TRBV28; D gene uncertain. The germline V gene encodes CDR1 MDHEN and CDR2 SYDVKM. The V and J ends lost 5 bases and 13 bases respectively, with 11 bases between them. There are 11 residues in the CDR3.

There are a few counts of this clonotype. This chain uses TRBV27 with TRBJ2-7, with 14 nucleotides matching TRBD2. V dropped 3 bases and J dropped 3; count of bases not matched to a gene: 10. The CDR3 contains 18 residues. CDR1 and CDR2 from the germline V gene are MNHEY and SMNVEV (reference sequence). CDR3 residues: CASSLVGTSGREIYEQYF. The CDR3 DNA sequence: TGTGCCAGCAGTTTGGTAGGGACTAGCGGGAGAGAAATCTACGAGCAGTACTTC.

The chain links TRBV6-4 to TRBJ1-1, with TRBD1 identical over 7 bases. The CDR3 is 14 amino acids. Trimming at V came to 5 bases and at J to 8 bases, leaving 11 bases not matched to a gene. Germline CDR1 reads MRHNA; CDR2 reads SNTAGT. CDR3 coding DNA: TGTGCCAGCAGTCGACAGGGAAAAGAATACGAAGCTTTCTTT. Translated: CASSRQGKEYEAFF.

The chain is built from TRBV5-6 and TRBJ2-7; possibly TRBD1 for D (7 bases). CDR1 SGHDT and CDR2 YYEEEE come from the germline V gene. This CDR3 spans 16 amino acids. The V end was cut by 3 bases, the J end by 2 bases, with 18 bases between. The CDR3 reads CASSSPLGGQTYEQYF. The CDR3 DNA follows: TGTGCCAGCAGCTCGCCCCTGGGGGGACAGACCTACGAGCAGTACTTC. Full variable domain (missing parts from reference TRBV5-6 and TRBJ2-7): DAGVTQSPTHLIKTRGQQVTLRCSPKSGHDTVSWYQQALGQGPQFIFQYYEEEERQRGNFPDRFSGHQFPNYSSELNVNALLLGDSALYLCASSSPLGGQTYEQYFGPGTRLTVT.

This clonotype has a handful of counts. The chain links TRBV12-5 to TRBJ2-2, with TRBD1 matching over 10 bases. The CDR3 length is 18 residues. V lost 7 bases to trimming and J lost 4 bases; unmatched junction nucleotides: 15. From germline, CDR1 is LGHNT and CDR2 FRNRAP. CDR3 sequence (DNA): TGTGCTAGTGCCGCCGGACAGGGGGGTCACGGAATCACCGGGGAGCTGTTTTTT. Its translation is CASAAGQGGHGITGELFF.

The rearrangement joins TRBV20-1 to TRBJ1-2, with a weak D call TRBD1 (6 bases). Germline values: CDR1 DFQATT, CDR2 SNEGSKA (reference sequence). This CDR3 comprises 13 residues. V lost 1 base and J 7 bases, leaving 13 bases between the germline ends. CDR3 coding DNA: TGCAGTGCTAGAGCTGGGGGCGCGTTTGGCTACACCTTC. Its translation is CSARAGGAFGYTF.

This rearrangement joins TRBV29-1 to TRBJ1-2; tentatively, D is TRBD1 (5 bases). The CDR3 runs 14 residues. V lost 2 bases to trimming and J lost 4 bases, with 14 bases between them. CDR1 is SQVTM, CDR2 ANQGSEA, per germline. The CDR3 loop is CSVELRGTLYGYTF. The CDR3, as DNA: TGCAGCGTTGAACTGAGGGGCACTCTCTATGGCTACACCTTC. Full variable domain (remainder filled in from reference TRBV29-1 and TRBJ1-2): SAVISQKPSRDICQRGTSLTIQCQVDSQVTMMFWYRQQPGQSLTLIATANQGSEATYESGFVIDKFPISRPNLTFSTLTVSNMSPEDSSIYLCSVELRGTLYGYTFGSGTRLTVV.

This clonotype was seen repeatedly, ten times or more. The V gene is TRBV28, the J gene TRBJ1-5; D remains ambiguous. The germline gives CDR1 MDHEN, CDR2 SYDVKM. The CDR3 runs 12 residues. V dropped 10 bases and J dropped 4 bases, with 11 bases sitting between them. The chain's CDR3 is CAMGEGNQPQHF. The DNA for the CDR3 is TGTGCCATGGGTGAGGGTAATCAGCCCCAGCATTTT.

The sample holds a few counts of this clonotype. V is TRBV6-1 and J is TRBJ1-5, with a possible D match to TRBD1 (6 bases). Germline CDR1 reads MNHNS; CDR2 reads SASEGT. Trimming left V 7 bases short and J 1 base short, with 8 bases between. This CDR3 comprises 13 residues. DNA for the CDR3: TGTGCCAGCACAGGGGTAAGCAATCAGCCCCAGCATTTT. Protein sequence: CASTGVSNQPQHF.